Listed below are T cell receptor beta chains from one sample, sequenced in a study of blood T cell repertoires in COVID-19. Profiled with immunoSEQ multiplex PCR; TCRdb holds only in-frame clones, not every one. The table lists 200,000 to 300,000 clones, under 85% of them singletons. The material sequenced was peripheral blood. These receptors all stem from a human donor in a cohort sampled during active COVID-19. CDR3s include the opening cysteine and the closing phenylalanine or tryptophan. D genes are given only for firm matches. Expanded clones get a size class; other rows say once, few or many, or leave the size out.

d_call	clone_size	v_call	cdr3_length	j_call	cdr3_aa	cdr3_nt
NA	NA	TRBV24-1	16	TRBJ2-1	CATSPTGQGTNNEQFF	TGTGCCACCAGTCCTACGGGGCAGGGGACTAACAATGAGCAGTTCTTC
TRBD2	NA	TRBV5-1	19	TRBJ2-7	CASSLMIAGGQTGSYEQYF	TGCGCCAGCAGCTTGATGATAGCGGGGGGGCAAACGGGTTCCTACGAGCAGTACTTC
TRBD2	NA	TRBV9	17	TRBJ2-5	CASSTRTSGRGLETQYF	TGTGCCAGCAGCACGAGGACTAGCGGGAGAGGATTAGAGACCCAGTACTTC
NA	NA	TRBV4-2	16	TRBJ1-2	CASSQKGSGGVGGYTF	TGTGCCAGCAGCCAAAAGGGTTCGGGGGGGGTAGGTGGCTACACCTTC
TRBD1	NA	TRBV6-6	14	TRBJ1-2	CASSYAQGAGGYTF	TGTGCCAGCAGTTACGCACAGGGGGCTGGTGGCTACACCTTC
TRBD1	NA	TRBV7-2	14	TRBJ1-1	CASSSQGMNTEAFF	TGTGCCAGCAGCTCACAGGGGATGAACACTGAAGCTTTCTTT
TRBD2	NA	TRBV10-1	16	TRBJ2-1	CASSERAGGYDNEQFF	TGCGCCAGCAGTGAGCGAGCGGGAGGGTACGACAATGAGCAGTTCTTC
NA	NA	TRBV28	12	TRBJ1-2	CASSTGKPGYTF	TGTGCCAGCAGCACCGGTAAACCAGGCTACACCTTC
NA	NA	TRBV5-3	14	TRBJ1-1	CARSFRGGHTEAFF	TGTGCCAGAAGTTTTAGGGGGGGCCACACTGAAGCTTTCTTT
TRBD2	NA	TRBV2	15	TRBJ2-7	CASGSGGLSSYEQYF	TGTGCCAGCGGGAGCGGGGGGCTCAGCTCCTACGAGCAGTACTTC
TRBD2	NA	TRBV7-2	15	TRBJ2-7	CASSLGPGGTYEQYF	TGTGCCAGCAGCTTAGGTCCGGGAGGGACCTACGAGCAGTACTTC
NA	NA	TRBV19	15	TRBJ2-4	CASRAINGTKNIQYF	TGTGCCAGTCGGGCGATAAACGGGACCAAAAACATTCAGTACTTC
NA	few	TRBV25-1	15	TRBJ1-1	CASRRGGRVNTEAFF	TGTGCCAGCAGGAGGGGGGGGCGCGTGAACACTGAAGCTTTCTTT
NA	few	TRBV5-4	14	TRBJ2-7	CASSLSRDNYEQYF	TGTGCCAGCAGCTTAAGCAGGGACAACTACGAGCAGTACTTC
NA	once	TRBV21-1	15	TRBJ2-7	CASSIRDSSSYEQYF	TGTGCCAGCAGCATACGGGACTCTTCCTCCTACGAGCAGTACTTC
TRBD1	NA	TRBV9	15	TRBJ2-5	CASSKRTGGQETQYF	TGTGCCAGCAGCAAAAGGACAGGGGGCCAAGAGACCCAGTACTTC
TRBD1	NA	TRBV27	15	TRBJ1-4	CASSFRQGANEKLFF	TGTGCCAGCAGTTTCCGACAGGGGGCGAATGAAAAACTGTTTTTT
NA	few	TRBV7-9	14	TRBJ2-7	CASSRDTVGYEQYF	TGTGCCAGCAGCCGGGACACCGTGGGCTACGAGCAGTACTTC
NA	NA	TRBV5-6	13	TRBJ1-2	CASSLGRVWGYTF	TGTGCCAGCAGCTTAGGCAGGGTCTGGGGCTACACCTTC
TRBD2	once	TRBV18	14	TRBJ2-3	CASSTSGRADTQYF	TGTGCCAGCTCAACTAGCGGGAGGGCAGATACGCAGTATTTT
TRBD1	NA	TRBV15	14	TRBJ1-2	CATSRRSGGYGYTF	TGTGCCACCAGCAGAAGGTCAGGGGGCTATGGCTACACCTTC
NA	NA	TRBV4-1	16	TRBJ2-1	CASSQVVIYRDNEQFF	TGCGCCAGCAGCCAAGTTGTGATATATCGGGACAATGAGCAGTTCTTC
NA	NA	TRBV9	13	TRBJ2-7	CASSRDTSYEQYF	TGTGCCAGCAGCCGGGACACTTCCTACGAGCAGTACTTC
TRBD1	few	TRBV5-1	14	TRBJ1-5	CASSLGQGYQPQHF	TGCGCCAGCAGCTTGGGACAGGGTTATCAGCCCCAGCATTTT
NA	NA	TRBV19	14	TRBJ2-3	CASSMMQSTDTQYF	TGTGCCAGTAGTATGATGCAGAGCACAGATACGCAGTATTTT
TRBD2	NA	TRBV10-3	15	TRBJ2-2	CAIRKSGSDTGELFF	TGTGCCATCAGAAAAAGCGGGAGCGACACCGGGGAGCTGTTTTTT
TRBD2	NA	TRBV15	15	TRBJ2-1	CATSYRTSWENEQFF	TGTGCCACCAGCTATCGGACTAGCTGGGAGAATGAGCAGTTCTTC